The T cell receptor (beta chain) described here comes from a study of shared clonotypes between healthy human individuals. This CDR3 contains 18 residues. Germline CDR1 MNHNS, CDR2 SASEGT. Trimming took 2 bases from V and 4 from J; bases not matched to a gene: 17. As regards this clone: This may be a read error, as it is one base from a much larger clone.

The repertoire was sequenced with immunoSEQ multiplex PCR; TCRdb's copy has only in-frame clones and lacks some. The repertoire holds 450,000 to 650,000 clones, with around 76% as singletons. This clonotype was obtained from a woman aged 40 to 55 in good health. Some clones in this sample may be carry-over from other donors' samples. This chain connects TRBV6-1 to TRBJ2-7; TRBD2 aligns across 7 bases. Source material: PBMCs. The CDR3 sequence: CASSESPAVAGVRYEQYF. Here the CDR3 DNA reads TGTGCCAGCAGTGAATCTCCCGCTGTGGCGGGGGTCCGATACGAGCAGTACTTC.